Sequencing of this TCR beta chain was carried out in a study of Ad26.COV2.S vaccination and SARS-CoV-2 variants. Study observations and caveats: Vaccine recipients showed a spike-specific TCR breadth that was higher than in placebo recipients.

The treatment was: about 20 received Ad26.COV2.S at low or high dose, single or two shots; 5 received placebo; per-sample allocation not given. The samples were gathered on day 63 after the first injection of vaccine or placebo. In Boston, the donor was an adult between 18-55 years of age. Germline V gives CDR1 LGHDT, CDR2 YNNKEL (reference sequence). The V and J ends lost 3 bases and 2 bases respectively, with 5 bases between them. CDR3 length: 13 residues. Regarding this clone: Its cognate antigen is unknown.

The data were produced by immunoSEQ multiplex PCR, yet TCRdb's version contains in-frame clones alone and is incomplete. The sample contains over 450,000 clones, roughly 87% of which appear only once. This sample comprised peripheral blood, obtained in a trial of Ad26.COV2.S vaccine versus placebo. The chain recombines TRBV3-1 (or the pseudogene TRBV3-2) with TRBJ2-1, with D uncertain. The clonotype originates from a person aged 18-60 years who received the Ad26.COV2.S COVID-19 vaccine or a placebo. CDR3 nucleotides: TGTGCCAGCAGCCACGCTCCCTACAATGAGCAGTTCTTC. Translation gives CASSHAPYNEQFF.